The next 20 T cell receptor beta chains were all read from a single sample in a study of T cell changes during pregnancy in multiple sclerosis. Data came from immunoSEQ multiplex PCR; TCRdb stores just in-frame clones and leaves some out. The sample carries about 62,000 clones, 80% to 90% recorded once. The sequencing here drew on peripheral blood, taken in the first trimester of pregnancy. The receptors were sampled from a female donor with multiple sclerosis, enrolled in a pregnancy study.

The chain couples TRBV20-1 to TRBJ2-5; unclear D gene. Germline V CDR1 and CDR2: DFQATT, SNEGSKA (reference sequence). V lost 6 bases to trimming and J lost 0 bases, with 2 bases between them. The CDR3 is 10 amino acids. The CDR3 spells CSAYQETQYF. Written as DNA, the CDR3 is TGCAGTGCCTACCAAGAGACCCAGTACTTC.

The chain employs TRBV2 and TRBJ1-2, with D unresolved. Trimming took 7 bases from V and 8 from J, leaving 17 bases between them. Germline CDR1 and CDR2: SNHLY and FYNNEI. The CDR3 length is 13 residues. Here the CDR3 reads CASIQVVGSGYTF. CDR3 coding DNA: TGTGCCAGCATCCAAGTAGTGGGTAGCGGCTACACCTTC.

This chain connects TRBV19 to TRBJ1-5, with D possibly matching TRBD1 (5 bases). The CDR3 spans 16 residues. V was cut by 5 bases and J by 3 bases, with 17 bases left in between. The germline gives CDR1 LNHDA, CDR2 SQIVND (reference sequence). This CDR3 is CASSPRWGGSNQPQHF. The CDR3 DNA reads as TGTGCCAGTAGTCCCCGATGGGGGGGTTCCAATCAGCCCCAGCATTTT.

J is TRBJ2-1 and V is TRBV30; 7 nucleotides align to TRBD2. Germline V CDR1 and CDR2: GTSNPN, SVGIG (reference sequence). The length of the CDR3 is 14 residues. V lost 1 base to trimming and J lost 12 bases; unmatched junction nucleotides: 12. Here the CDR3 DNA reads TGTGCCTGGAGTGATCTGGCGGGAGACGGGGGGCAGTTCTTC. It codes for CAWSDLAGDGGQFF.

This chain connects TRBV6-4 to TRBJ2-7; 9 nucleotides agree with TRBD1. Germline V lookup: CDR1 MRHNA, CDR2 SNTAGT. The CDR3 loop spans 14 amino acids. V lost 4 bases to trimming and J lost 7 bases; unmatched junction nucleotides: 8. CDR3 bases: TGTGCCAGCAGTGTGGAACAGGGGGCGTGGGAGCAGTACTTC. This sequence encodes CASSVEQGAWEQYF.

The DNA for the CDR3 is TGCGCCAGCAGCCTTGATCCCGGGACTAGCTTGTTCCATGAGCAGTTCTTC. It encodes CASSLDPGTSLFHEQFF. This chain joins TRBV5-1 and TRBJ2-1; 9 bases are shared with TRBD2. Germline V lookup: CDR1 SGHRS, CDR2 YFSETQ. J gave up 8 bases and V 4 bases, and 16 bases lay outside the gene matches. This CDR3 has 17 amino acids. Full variable domain (outside the CDR3, taken from reference TRBV5-1 and TRBJ2-1): KAGVTQTPRYLIKTRGQQVTLSCSPISGHRSVSWYQQTPGQGLQFLFEYFSETQRNKGNFPGRFSGRQFSNSRSEMNVSTLELGDSALYLCASSLDPGTSLFHEQFFGPGTRLTVL.

This clone has a single count. V and J are TRBV5-8 and TRBJ2-7, with D possibly matching TRBD1 (6 bases). The germline gives CDR1 SGHTS, CDR2 YDEGEE. The CDR3 has 14 residues. V was clipped by 4 bases and J by 8 bases, with 19 bases between them. CDR3 sequence (DNA): TGTGCCAGCAGCCACCGACAGGAGCCAGCCCAGCAGTACTTC. Protein: CASSHRQEPAQQYF.

The gene calls are TRBV4-1 and TRBJ1-6; 7 bases are shared with TRBD1. Germline values: CDR1 MGHRA, CDR2 YSYEKL. The CDR3 totals 17 residues. Trimming took 0 bases from V and 4 from J; bases not matched to a gene: 6. This chain's CDR3 is CASSQEPDRSYNSPLHF. CDR3 DNA: TGCGCCAGCAGCCAAGAACCGGACAGGTCATATAATTCACCCCTCCACTTT.

This clone has only a few counts. V usage is TRBV18 and J usage is TRBJ2-6, with 9 bases that match TRBD1. Per the germline V gene, CDR1 is KGHSH and CDR2 is LQKENI. V was clipped by 5 bases and J by 0 bases; unmatched bases: 11. This CDR3 is 19 amino acids long. The CDR3 sequence is CASSTTGQGSSSGANVLTF. The CDR3 nucleotides read TGTGCCAGCTCAACCACGGGACAGGGATCCTCCTCTGGGGCCAACGTCCTGACTTTC.

On this clone itself: This specimen includes other DNA sequences encoding the same CDR3. This chain uses TRBV6-1 with TRBJ2-1, with 7 bases fitting TRBD2. Germline CDR1 and CDR2: MNHNS and SASEGT. This CDR3 comprises 17 residues. The ends lost 3 bases at V and 0 bases at J; junction bases unmatched: 8. The CDR3 DNA reads as TGTGCCAGCAGTGAGCGGGGAGGGACTGGCTCCTACAATGAGCAGTTCTTC. Protein sequence: CASSERGGTGSYNEQFF.

V is TRBV9 and J is TRBJ1-5, with D maybe TRBD1 (5 bases). Trimming left V 2 bases short and J 3 bases short, with 9 bases between. The CDR3 extends over 14 amino acids. CDR1 and CDR2 (germline): SGDLS, YYNGEE. CDR3 nucleotides: TGTGCCAGCAGCGTCGGAGGGACCAATCAGCCCCAGCATTTT. Its protein product is CASSVGGTNQPQHF.

This sequence joins TRBV7-9 and TRBJ2-7, with 8 bases fitting TRBD1. In germline, CDR1 is SEHNR, CDR2 FQNEAQ (reference sequence). The CDR3 is 13 residues long. V was pared by 5 bases and J by 7 bases, with 7 bases of the junction left unmatched. The CDR3 sequence is CASSNQGANEQYF. The CDR3 region has the DNA TGTGCCAGCAGCAACCAGGGGGCGAATGAGCAGTACTTC. Supplemented by reference TRBV7-9 and TRBJ2-7, the full variable domain reads DTGVSQNPRHKITKRGQNVTFRCDPISEHNRLYWYRQTLGQGPEFLTYFQNEAQLEKSRLLSDRFSAERPKGSFSTLEIQRTEQGDSAMYLCASSNQGANEQYFGPGTRLTVT.

This clone was detected only a few times. This chain links TRBV27 with TRBJ1-5; D is possibly TRBD1 (6 bases). This CDR3 comprises 17 residues. Germline V CDR1 and CDR2: MNHEY, SMNVEV (reference sequence). The germline V and J ends were trimmed by 2 bases and 3 bases, with 17 bases remaining between them. The CDR3 spells CASSLRGGPLDNQPQHF. The CDR3 bases are TGTGCCAGCAGTTTAAGGGGGGGCCCCCTTGACAATCAGCCCCAGCATTTT.

The chain couples TRBV11-2 to TRBJ1-2, with D maybe TRBD1 (6 bases). Trimming took 4 bases from V and 2 from J, leaving 17 bases between them. The CDR3 has 16 residues. From germline, CDR1 is SGHAT and CDR2 FQNNGV. The DNA for the CDR3 is TGTGCCAGCAGCTCTAATACAGGGAAATTCAACTATGGCTACACCTTC. Amino acids: CASSSNTGKFNYGYTF.

This chain uses TRBV19 with TRBJ1-1; no firm D call. The CDR3 consists of 12 residues. Germline values: CDR1 LNHDA, CDR2 SQIVND (reference sequence). Deletions cut 8 bases from V and 4 bases from J, with 11 bases between. The DNA for the CDR3 is TGTGCCAGTTGTGTAGGCGGCACTGAAGCTTTCTTT. Translated, it gives CASCVGGTEAFF.

This chain connects TRBV7-9 to TRBJ1-1; 7 bases are a match to TRBD1. There are 13 residues in the CDR3. V lost 5 bases, J lost 2 bases, and 2 bases stayed unmatched. From germline, CDR1 is SEHNR and CDR2 FQNEAQ (reference sequence). This chain's CDR3 is CASSRDSNTEAFF. CDR3 in DNA: TGTGCCAGCAGCCGGGACAGTAACACTGAAGCTTTCTTT.

This chain links TRBV7-2 with TRBJ1-2, with 11 bases lining up with TRBD1. CDR3 length equals 14 residues. Germline-derived CDR1 and CDR2 are SGHTA and FQGNSA. Trimming cost V 1 base and J 7 bases; bases outside gene matches: 2. CDR3 DNA: TGTGCCAGCAGCTTAGGTGGGACAGGGGGTGGCTACACCTTC. Protein sequence: CASSLGGTGGGYTF.

V usage is TRBV30 and J usage is TRBJ1-2; D unclear. V was pared by 0 bases and J by 6 bases, with 11 bases between. Germline V gene sequence: CDR1 GTSNPN, CDR2 SVGIG (reference sequence). The CDR3 has 13 amino acids. In DNA, the CDR3 is TGTGCCTGGAGTGTAAGAGGCGTCCATGGCTACACCTTC. It encodes CAWSVRGVHGYTF.

This sequence joins TRBV7-2 and TRBJ2-1, with a possible D match to TRBD2 (6 bases). The CDR3 runs 15 residues. Germline V lookup: CDR1 SGHTA, CDR2 FQGNSA. V was pared by 4 bases and J by 5 bases, with 15 bases between. CDR3: CASSYFSGLNNEQFF. In nucleotides, the CDR3 is TGTGCCAGCAGCTACTTTAGCGGACTCAACAATGAGCAGTTCTTC.

V and J are TRBV6-1 and TRBJ1-2; 8 bases are a match to TRBD1. V trimming: 4 bases; J trimming: 5 bases; junction bases outside the gene matches: 12. This CDR3 is 16 amino acids long. CDR1 is MNHNS and CDR2 is SASEGT in the germline V gene. The CDR3 is CASSVIQSRQGYGYTF. DNA of the CDR3: TGTGCCAGCAGTGTTATCCAATCCCGACAGGGGTATGGCTACACCTTC.